Sequencing of this TCR beta chain was carried out in a study of molecular identifiers for immune sequencing clone quantification. Findings and limits, study-wide: Clones with over 20 RNA copies captured over 98% of effector molecules but under 1% of naive ones. Reports indicate spiked Jurkat TCR RNA from one cell could be found among roughly 930,000 naive cells. Same-barcode identical TCR molecules could make highly expanded clones look smaller than they are.

CDR3 length: 13 amino acids. V lost 5 bases, J lost 3 bases, and 10 bases lay in between. Germline assignment: CDR1 LNHDA and CDR2 SQIVND (reference sequence). Library preparation followed earlier protocols using designated TCR primers. TCRdb used MiXCR to reprocess the PCR reads, holding one entry per CDR3 protein. Of 490,000 or so distinct CDR3 sequences detected, around 21% appear once; the ten largest clones hold around 0.84%. For this clonotype: Its antigen remains unidentified.

The V gene is TRBV19, the J gene TRBJ1-1, with D hard to call. The clonotype was recovered from a human donor in good health. Some libraries in this study had Jurkat cell RNA spiked in. Sequencing used naive CD8+ T cells from blood, with Jurkat cell RNA spiked in. Subset specified: FACS-sorted CD8+CD4-CCR7+CD45RA+ naive T cells. The CDR3 bases are TGTGCCAGTAGTGAGGTCAGCGACACTGAAGCTTTCTTT. It specifies CASSEVSDTEAFF.